These 4 T cell receptor beta chains came from one sample sequenced in a study of T cell changes during pregnancy in multiple sclerosis (dated by TCRdb to about 2019). The library was built by means of the immunoSEQ multiplex PCR assay. Drawn from immuneACCESS, this table holds only the in-frame rearrangements with V and J called that TCRdb kept. Clones are partly lost; checked studies trace under half to an unresolved V gene and leave the rest unexplained. For this sample the table gives 75,000 to 95,000 clones, of which 85% to 95% were detected only once. The top ten clonotypes cover around 2% of the sample. The sequencing used peripheral blood, collected after pregnancy. These TCRs come from a female donor with multiple sclerosis, enrolled in a pregnancy study.

V and J are TRBV4-3 and TRBJ1-1; tentative D call: TRBD1 (5 bases). V was clipped by 3 bases and J by 1 base, with 9 bases between them. The CDR3 has 14 amino acids. CDR1 LGHNA and CDR2 YSLEER come from the germline V gene. CDR3 nucleotide sequence: TGCGCCAGCAGCCAGCTACAGGAGAACACTGAAGCTTTCTTT. This codes for CASSQLQENTEAFF.

The rearrangement joins TRBV7-9 to TRBJ2-3; TRBD2 matches at 10 bases. This CDR3 contains 16 residues. J gave up 7 bases and V 5 bases, and 12 bases lay outside the gene matches. Germline CDR1 is SEHNR and CDR2 is FQNEAQ (reference sequence). CDR3: CASSPELAGMGNTQYF. In nucleotides, the CDR3 is TGTGCCAGCAGCCCTGAACTAGCGGGGATGGGAAATACGCAGTATTTT.

The gene calls are TRBV4-1 and TRBJ1-2; a possible D gene is TRBD1 (5 bases). This CDR3 contains 13 residues. Trimming left V 0 bases short and J 10 bases short, with 12 bases between. Germline CDR1 reads MGHRA; CDR2 reads YSYEKL. The CDR3 nucleotides are TGCGCCAGCAGCCAAGAAGGTAGGGGTGACTACACCTTC. It specifies CASSQEGRGDYTF.

V usage is TRBV4-3 and J usage is TRBJ1-2; 9 nucleotides align to TRBD1. The CDR3 has 14 amino acids. The germline V gene encodes CDR1 LGHNA and CDR2 YSLEER. V lost 4 bases, J lost 5 bases, and 5 bases stayed unmatched. In DNA form, the CDR3 reads TGCGCCAGCAGCCCCAGGGACAGGGAATATGGCTACACCTTC. Translating gives CASSPRDREYGYTF.